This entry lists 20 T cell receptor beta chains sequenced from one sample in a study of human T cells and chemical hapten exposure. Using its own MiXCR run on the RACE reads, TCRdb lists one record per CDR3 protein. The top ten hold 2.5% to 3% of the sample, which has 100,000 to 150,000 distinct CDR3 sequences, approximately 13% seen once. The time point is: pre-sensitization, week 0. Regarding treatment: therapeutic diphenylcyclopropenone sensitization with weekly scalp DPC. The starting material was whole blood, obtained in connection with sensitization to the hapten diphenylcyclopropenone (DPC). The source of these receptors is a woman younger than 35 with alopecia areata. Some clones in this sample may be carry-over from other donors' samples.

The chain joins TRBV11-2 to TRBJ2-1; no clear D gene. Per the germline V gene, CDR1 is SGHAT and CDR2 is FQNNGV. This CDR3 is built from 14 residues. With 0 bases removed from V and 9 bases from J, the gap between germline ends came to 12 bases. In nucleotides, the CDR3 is TGTGCCAGCAGCTTAGACCGGACCGCTGGTGAGCAGTTCTTC. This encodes CASSLDRTAGEQFF.

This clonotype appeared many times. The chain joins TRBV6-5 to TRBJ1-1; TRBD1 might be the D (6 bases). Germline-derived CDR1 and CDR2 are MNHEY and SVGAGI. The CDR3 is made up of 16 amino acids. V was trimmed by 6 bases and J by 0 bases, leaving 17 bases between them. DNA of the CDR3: TGTGCCAGCAGATACCCTAAGGGGGGTGTGAACACTGAAGCTTTCTTT. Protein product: CASRYPKGGVNTEAFF.

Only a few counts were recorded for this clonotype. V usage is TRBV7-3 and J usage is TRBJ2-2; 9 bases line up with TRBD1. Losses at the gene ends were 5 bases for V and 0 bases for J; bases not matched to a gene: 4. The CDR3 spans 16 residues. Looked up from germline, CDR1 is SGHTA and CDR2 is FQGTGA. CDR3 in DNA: TGTGCCAGCAGCGCCGGACAGGGGTCGAACACCGGGGAGCTGTTTTTT. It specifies CASSAGQGSNTGELFF.

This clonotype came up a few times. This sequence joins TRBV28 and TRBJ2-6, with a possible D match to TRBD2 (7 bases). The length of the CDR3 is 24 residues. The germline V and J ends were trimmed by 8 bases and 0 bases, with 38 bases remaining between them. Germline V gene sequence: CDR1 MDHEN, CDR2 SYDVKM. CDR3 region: CASPSRGDFSFGGLLSSGANVLTF. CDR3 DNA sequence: TGTGCCAGCCCCTCCCGGGGGGATTTCAGTTTTGGGGGCCTACTGAGCTCTGGGGCCAACGTCCTGACTTTC.

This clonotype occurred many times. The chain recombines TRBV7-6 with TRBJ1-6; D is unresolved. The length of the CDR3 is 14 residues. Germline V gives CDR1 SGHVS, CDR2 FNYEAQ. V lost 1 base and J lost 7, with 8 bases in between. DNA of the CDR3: TGTGCCAGCAGCTTAGAGGCAGGCAATTCACCCCTCCACTTT. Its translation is CASSLEAGNSPLHF. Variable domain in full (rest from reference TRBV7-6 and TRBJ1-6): GAGVSQSPRYKVTKRGQDVALRCDPISGHVSLYWYRQALGQGPEFLTYFNYEAQQDKSGLPNDRFSAERPEGSISTLTIQRTEQRDSAMYRCASSLEAGNSPLHFGNGTRLTVT.

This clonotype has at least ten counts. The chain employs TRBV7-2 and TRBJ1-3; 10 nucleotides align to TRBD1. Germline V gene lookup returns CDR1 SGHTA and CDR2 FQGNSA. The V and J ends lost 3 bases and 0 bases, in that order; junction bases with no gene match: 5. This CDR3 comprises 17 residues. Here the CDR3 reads CASSFTGTGVSGNTIYF. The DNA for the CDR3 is TGTGCCAGCAGCTTTACCGGGACAGGGGTCTCTGGAAACACCATATATTTT.

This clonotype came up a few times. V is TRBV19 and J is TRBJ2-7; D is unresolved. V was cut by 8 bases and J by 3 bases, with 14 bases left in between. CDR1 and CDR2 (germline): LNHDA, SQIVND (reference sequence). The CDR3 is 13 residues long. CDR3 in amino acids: CASRFSWDYEQYF. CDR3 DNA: TGTGCCAGTCGGTTCAGTTGGGACTACGAGCAGTACTTC.

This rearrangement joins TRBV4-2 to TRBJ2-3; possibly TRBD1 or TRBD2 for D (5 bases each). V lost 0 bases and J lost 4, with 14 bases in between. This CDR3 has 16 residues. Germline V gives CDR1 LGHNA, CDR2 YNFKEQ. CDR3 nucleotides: TGTGCCAGCAGCCAAGAGGGGACCCCTCAGTCAGATACGCAGTATTTT. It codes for CASSQEGTPQSDTQYF.

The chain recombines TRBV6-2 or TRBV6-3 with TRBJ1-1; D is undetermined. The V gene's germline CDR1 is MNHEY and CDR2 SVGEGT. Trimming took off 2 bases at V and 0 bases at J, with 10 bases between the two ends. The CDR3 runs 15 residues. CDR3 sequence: CASSYGSHLNTEAFF. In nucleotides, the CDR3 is TGTGCCAGCAGTTACGGTTCCCATCTGAACACTGAAGCTTTCTTT.

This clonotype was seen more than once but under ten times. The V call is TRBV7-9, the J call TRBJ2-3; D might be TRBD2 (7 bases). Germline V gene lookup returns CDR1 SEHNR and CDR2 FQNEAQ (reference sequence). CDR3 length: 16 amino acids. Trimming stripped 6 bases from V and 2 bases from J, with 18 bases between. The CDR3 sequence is CASRTLAGADTDTQYF. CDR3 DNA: TGTGCCAGCAGAACGCTGGCGGGGGCCGACACAGATACGCAGTATTTT.

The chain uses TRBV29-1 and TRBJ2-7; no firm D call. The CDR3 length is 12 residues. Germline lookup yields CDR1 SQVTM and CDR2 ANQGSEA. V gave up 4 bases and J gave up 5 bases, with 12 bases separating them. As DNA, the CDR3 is TGCAGCGTTGCGGGTTATAATCACGAGCAGTACTTC. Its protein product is CSVAGYNHEQYF.

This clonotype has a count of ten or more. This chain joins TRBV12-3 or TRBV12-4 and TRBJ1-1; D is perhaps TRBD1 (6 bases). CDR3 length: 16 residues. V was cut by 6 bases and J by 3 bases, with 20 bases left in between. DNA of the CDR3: TGTGCCAGCAGGATACAGGGTAGGGCCCGGGACACTGAAGCTTTCTTT. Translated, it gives CASRIQGRARDTEAFF.

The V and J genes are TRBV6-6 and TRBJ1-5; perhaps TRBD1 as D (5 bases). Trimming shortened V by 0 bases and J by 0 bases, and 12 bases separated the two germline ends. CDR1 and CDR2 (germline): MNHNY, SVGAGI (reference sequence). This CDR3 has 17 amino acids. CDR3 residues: CASSYSMGGYSNQPQHF. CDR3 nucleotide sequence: TGTGCCAGCAGTTACTCGATGGGGGGGTATAGCAATCAGCCCCAGCATTTT.

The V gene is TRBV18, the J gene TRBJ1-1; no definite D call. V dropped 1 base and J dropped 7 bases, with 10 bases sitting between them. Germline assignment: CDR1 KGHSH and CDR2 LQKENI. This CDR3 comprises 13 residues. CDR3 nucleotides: TGTGCCAGCTCACCACGGACCGACGTTGAAGCTTTCTTT. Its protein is CASSPRTDVEAFF.

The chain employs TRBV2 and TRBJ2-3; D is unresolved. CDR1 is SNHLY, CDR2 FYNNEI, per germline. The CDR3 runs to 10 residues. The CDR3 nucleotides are TGTGCGGTGTACGAGTATACGCAGTATTTT. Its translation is CAVYEYTQYF.

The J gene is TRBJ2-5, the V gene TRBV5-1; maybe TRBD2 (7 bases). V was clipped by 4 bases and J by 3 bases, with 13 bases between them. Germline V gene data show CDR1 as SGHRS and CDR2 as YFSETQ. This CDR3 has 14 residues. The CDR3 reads CASSRAGAEETQYF. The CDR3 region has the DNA TGCGCCAGCAGCCGGGCGGGGGCTGAAGAGACCCAGTACTTC.

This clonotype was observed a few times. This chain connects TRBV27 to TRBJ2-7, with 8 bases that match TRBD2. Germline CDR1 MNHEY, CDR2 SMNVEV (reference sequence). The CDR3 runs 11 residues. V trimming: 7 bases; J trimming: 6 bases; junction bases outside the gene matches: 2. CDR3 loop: CASNRGGEQYF. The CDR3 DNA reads TGTGCCAGCAATCGGGGGGGCGAGCAGTACTTC.

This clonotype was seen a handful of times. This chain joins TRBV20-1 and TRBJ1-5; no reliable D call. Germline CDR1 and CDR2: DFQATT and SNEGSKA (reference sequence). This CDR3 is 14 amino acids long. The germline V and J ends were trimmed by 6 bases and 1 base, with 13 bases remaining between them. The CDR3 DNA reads TGCAGTGCCAGGAATAGACGGAGCAATCAGCCCCAGCATTTT. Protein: CSARNRRSNQPQHF.

The CDR3 sequence: CASSMSRGNEQFF. DNA for the CDR3: TGTGCCAGCTCAATGTCCAGGGGTAATGAGCAGTTCTTC. The chain joins TRBV18 to TRBJ2-1; D might be TRBD1 (6 bases). Germline V CDR1 and CDR2: KGHSH, LQKENI. Trimming cost V 5 bases and J 7 bases, with 12 bases left between them. The CDR3 covers 13 residues.

In DNA, the CDR3 is TGCGCCAGCAGCCACCAGACTAGCGGGGTGGGCGAGCAGTACTTC. It specifies CASSHQTSGVGEQYF. The chain combines TRBV4-3 with TRBJ2-7; 11 bases map to TRBD2. CDR1 and CDR2 from the germline V gene are LGHNA and YSLEER. V trimming: 3 bases; J trimming: 6 bases; junction bases outside the gene matches: 7. This CDR3 contains 15 residues.